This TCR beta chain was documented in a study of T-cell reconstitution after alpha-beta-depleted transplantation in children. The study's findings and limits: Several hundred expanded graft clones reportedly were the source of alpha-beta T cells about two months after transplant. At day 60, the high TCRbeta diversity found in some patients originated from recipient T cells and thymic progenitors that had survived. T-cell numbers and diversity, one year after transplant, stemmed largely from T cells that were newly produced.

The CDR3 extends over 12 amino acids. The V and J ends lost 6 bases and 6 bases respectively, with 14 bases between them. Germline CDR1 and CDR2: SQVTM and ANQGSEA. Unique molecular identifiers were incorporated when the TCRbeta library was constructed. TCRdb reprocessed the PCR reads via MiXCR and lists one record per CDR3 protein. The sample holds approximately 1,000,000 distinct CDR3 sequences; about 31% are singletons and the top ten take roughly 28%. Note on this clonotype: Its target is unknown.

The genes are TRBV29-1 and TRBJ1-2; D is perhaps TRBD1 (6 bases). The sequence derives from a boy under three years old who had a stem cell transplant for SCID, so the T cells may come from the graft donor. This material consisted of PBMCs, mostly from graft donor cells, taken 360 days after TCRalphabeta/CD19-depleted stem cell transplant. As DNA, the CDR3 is TGCAGCGTGTCCACAGGGTCCGATGGCTACACCTTC. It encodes CSVSTGSDGYTF.